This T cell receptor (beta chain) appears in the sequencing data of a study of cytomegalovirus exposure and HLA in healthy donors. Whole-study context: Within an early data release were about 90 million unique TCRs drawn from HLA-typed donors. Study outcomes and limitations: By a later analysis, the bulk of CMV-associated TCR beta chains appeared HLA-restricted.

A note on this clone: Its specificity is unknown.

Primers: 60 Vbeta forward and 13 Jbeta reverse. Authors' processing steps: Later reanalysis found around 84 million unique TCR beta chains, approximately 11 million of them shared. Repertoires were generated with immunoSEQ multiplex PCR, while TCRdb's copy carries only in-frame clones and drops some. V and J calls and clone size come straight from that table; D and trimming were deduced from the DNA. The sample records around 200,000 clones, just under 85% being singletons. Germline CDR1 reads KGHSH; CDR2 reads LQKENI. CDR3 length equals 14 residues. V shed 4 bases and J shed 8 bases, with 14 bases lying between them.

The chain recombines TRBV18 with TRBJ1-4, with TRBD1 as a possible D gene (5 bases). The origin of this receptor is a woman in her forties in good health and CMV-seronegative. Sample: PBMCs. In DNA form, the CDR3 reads TGTGCCAGCTCACAACCGGGACTGGGGGAAAAACTGTTTTTT. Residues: CASSQPGLGEKLFF. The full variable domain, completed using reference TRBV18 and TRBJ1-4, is NAGVMQNPRHLVRRRGQEARLRCSPMKGHSHVYWYRQLPEEGLKFMVYLQKENIIDESGMPKERFSAEFPKEGPSILRIQQVVRGDSAAYFCASSQPGLGEKLFFGSGTQLSVL.